Here is one T cell receptor (beta chain) with its context. Its antigen is currently unknown. Expressed TCRB transcripts got sequenced, as all isolated RNA was reverse transcribed. Method: immunoSEQ multiplex PCR; TCRdb's copy keeps in-frame clones and lacks some. The sample has around 250,000 clones, roughly 25% seen once. This sample was included in a study of beta chain features in type 1 diabetes. Broader study findings: Across all four CD4+ subsets, people with type 1 diabetes showed modestly shorter TCRB CDR3s.

Specimen: naive CD4+ T cells from blood. The TCR was taken from a woman in her twenties or thirties with type 1 diabetes.

The CDR3 spells CSVEGEQGARNYGYTF. The CDR3 DNA sequence: TGCAGCGTTGAAGGAGAACAGGGGGCGCGGAACTATGGCTACACCTTC. The J gene is TRBJ1-2, the V gene TRBV29-1; 9 nucleotides align to TRBD1. CDR1 and CDR2 from the germline V gene are SQVTM and ANQGSEA. V trimming: 1 base; J trimming: 2 bases; junction bases outside the gene matches: 8. CDR3 length: 16 residues.